This T cell receptor beta chain derives from a study of T-cell memory formation after mild COVID-19. This clonotype was seen once. TCRdb independently ran MiXCR on the 5' RACE reads; one entry per CDR3 protein. The sample carries about 240,000 distinct CDR3 sequences, 9.4% recorded once. Germline CDR1 and CDR2: SGHTA and FQGTGA. V lost 4 bases and J lost 15; bases outside the gene matches: 13. CDR3 length: 14 residues. This clonotype was obtained from a man between 18 and 29 years old who had mild COVID-19 (a few samples of this study predate the infection). Cell type and time point are not known. The rearrangement links TRBV7-3 to TRBJ2-1, with 9 bases identical to TRBD2. Sequencing used PBMCs or a T cell subset sorted from them (not recorded which). The CDR3 protein is CASSYPGLASEVFF. The CDR3 nucleotides read TGTGCCAGCAGCTACCCGGGACTAGCCTCCGAGGTGTTCTTC.